This TCR beta chain was sequenced in a study of T-cell memory formation after mild COVID-19. V dropped 4 bases and J dropped 4; count of bases not matched to a gene: 2. This CDR3 is 15 amino acids long. CDR1 and CDR2 from the germline V gene are SGHTA and FQGNSA. TCRdb itself ran the 5' RACE reads through MiXCR, one entry per CDR3 protein. This repertoire shows about 180,000 distinct CDR3 sequences, around 20% found once; its top ten account for about 4%. Study-level points and caveats: Researchers report contracting CD4+ clones mostly in CM and EM, with CD8+ clones in EMRA. Some responding clones appeared in pre-infection memory, suggesting cross-reactive memory joined. SARS-CoV-2 specificity of second-wave clones peaking day 37 was unconfirmed.

This clonotype was observed a handful of times. The antigen is not known. The source is a man in his late teens or twenties who had mild COVID-19 (a few samples of this study predate the infection). Cell type and time point are not known. This chain uses TRBV7-2 with TRBJ2-2; 11 nucleotides line up with TRBD1. The sequenced material came from PBMCs or a T cell subset sorted from them (not recorded which). CDR3 residues: CASSWTGGVTGELFF. The CDR3 DNA reads as TGTGCCAGCAGCTGGACAGGGGGCGTCACCGGGGAGCTGTTTTTT. The full variable domain, completed using reference TRBV7-2 and TRBJ2-2, is GAGVSQSPSNKVTEKGKDVELRCDPISGHTALYWYRQSLGQGLEFLIYFQGNSAPDKSGLPSDRFSAERTGGSVSTLTIQRTQQEDSAVYLCASSWTGGVTGELFFGEGSRLTVL.